Presented here are 31 T cell receptor beta chains from one specimen sequenced in a study of T cells in Graves' hyperthyroidism and ophthalmopathy. Amplification of TCR beta CDR3 regions was performed using RNA transcripts as template. TCR CDR3 regions were first amplified by RT-PCR with HTBI primers. TCRdb analysed the multiplex PCR reads with MiXCR anew, one entry per CDR3 protein. The data show around 400,000 distinct CDR3 sequences, about 25% seen once. The sequencing sample was made of blood. Receptor source: a man aged 50 to 60 with Graves' hyperthyroidism.

The rearrangement links TRBV9 to TRBJ2-2; TRBD2 matches 10 bases. The V segment lost 0 bases and the J segment 1 base; nucleotides outside the gene matches: 6. CDR1 is SGDLS, CDR2 YYNGEE, per germline. This CDR3 has 18 amino acids. CDR3 DNA: TGTGCCAGCAGCGTAGACAGCGGGAGGGCCATGAACACCGGGGAGCTGTTTTTT. Translating it yields CASSVDSGRAMNTGELFF. Using reference TRBV9 and TRBJ2-2 for the parts outside the CDR3, the full variable domain is DSGVTQTPKHLITATGQRVTLRCSPRSGDLSVYWYQQSLDQGLQFLIQYYNGEERAKGNILERFSAQQFPDLHSELNLSSLELGDSALYFCASSVDSGRAMNTGELFFGEGSRLTVL.

This clonotype was observed at least ten times. The chain joins TRBV29-1 to TRBJ2-7; the match to TRBD2 covers 7 bases. CDR3 length: 15 amino acids. The V and J ends lost 0 bases and 4 bases, in that order; junction bases with no gene match: 9. CDR1 is SQVTM, CDR2 ANQGSEA, per germline. CDR3 region: CSVEERADGGYEQYF. The CDR3 bases are TGCAGCGTTGAAGAAAGGGCCGACGGGGGGTACGAGCAGTACTTC.

The rearrangement uses TRBV27 and TRBJ2-1, with D possibly being TRBD1 (6 bases). Germline CDR1 reads MNHEY; CDR2 reads SMNVEV (reference sequence). With 11 bases removed from V and 0 bases from J, the gap between germline ends came to 14 bases. The CDR3 is 14 residues long. The CDR3 DNA reads TGTGCCGCCTCGGACAGCAGCTCCTACAATGAGCAGTTCTTC. Translation gives CAASDSSSYNEQFF.

V usage is TRBV29-1 and J usage is TRBJ1-2; D might be TRBD1 (6 bases). The CDR3 has 13 residues. Germline lookup yields CDR1 SQVTM and CDR2 ANQGSEA. Trimming took off 3 bases at V and 2 bases at J, with 10 bases between the two ends. The CDR3 DNA sequence: TGCAGCGTTGATACAGGGATGAACTATGGCTACACCTTC. Translating it yields CSVDTGMNYGYTF.

A word on this clonotype: At one boundary the junction diverges from the germline segment, which might be a read error. The gene calls are TRBV20-1 and TRBJ2-7, with 9 bases aligning to TRBD1. Germline values: CDR1 DFQATT, CDR2 SNEGSKA (reference sequence). The CDR3 extends over 14 amino acids. This chain's CDR3 is CSARDTGGFYKQYF. The CDR3 coding sequence is TGCAGTGCTAGAGACACAGGGGGCTTCTACAAGCAGTACTTC.

This clonotype occurred many times. This chain joins TRBV28 and TRBJ2-5; 8 bases agree with TRBD2. The CDR3 contains 14 residues. CDR1 is MDHEN, CDR2 SYDVKM, per germline. Unmatched junction bases numbered 8, after V lost 6 bases and J lost 5 bases. The CDR3 DNA reads as TGTGCCAGCAGCCGGGGGGGTGTAGGGGAGACCCAGTACTTC. This translates into CASSRGGVGETQYF.

This chain joins TRBV2 and TRBJ1-1; a weak D match, TRBD1 (5 bases). Per the germline V gene, CDR1 is SNHLY and CDR2 is FYNNEI. V lost 7 bases to trimming and J lost 3 bases, with 12 bases between them. The CDR3 runs to 13 residues. As DNA, the CDR3 is TGTGCCAGCATTAAGGACACCTACACTGAAGCTTTCTTT. It translates to CASIKDTYTEAFF.

Ten or more counts support this clonotype. The V and J genes are TRBV3-1 and TRBJ2-1, with 8 bases lining up with TRBD2. The CDR3 contains 16 residues. Germline V CDR1 and CDR2: LGHDT, YNNKEL (reference sequence). The J segment lost 9 bases and the V segment lost 5 bases, leaving 15 bases of the junction unmatched. The CDR3 loop is CASSGVGGGPWSEQFF. The CDR3 region has the DNA TGTGCCAGCAGCGGCGTGGGCGGGGGGCCATGGAGTGAGCAGTTCTTC.

The V call is TRBV7-6, the J call TRBJ1-1; no clear D gene. CDR1 and CDR2 from the germline V gene are SGHVS and FNYEAQ. The V gene lost 2 bases and the J gene lost 2 bases, with 21 bases spanning the gap. The CDR3 runs to 18 residues. This CDR3 is CASSLREIGRSTNTEAFF. DNA for the CDR3: TGTGCCAGCAGCTTAAGGGAAATCGGGAGGAGCACTAACACTGAAGCTTTCTTT. Based on the CDR3 plus reference TRBV7-6 and TRBJ1-1, the full variable domain is GAGVSQSPRYKVTKRGQDVALRCDPISGHVSLYWYRQALGQGPEFLTYFNYEAQQDKSGLPNDRFSAERPEGSISTLTIQRTEQRDSAMYRCASSLREIGRSTNTEAFFGQGTRLTVV.

V is TRBV29-1 and J is TRBJ2-1; a possible D gene is TRBD1 (6 bases). From germline, CDR1 is SQVTM and CDR2 ANQGSEA. CDR3 size: 15 residues. V was pared by 3 bases and J by 12 bases, with 24 bases between. The DNA of the CDR3 is TGCAGCGTTGAGAGCGGACAGAGCCTCATTTATAGGCAGTTCTTC. Protein product: CSVESGQSLIYRQFF.

The chain couples TRBV6-1 to TRBJ2-1; TRBD1 aligns across 7 bases. The V and J ends lost 7 bases and 4 bases, in that order; junction bases with no gene match: 7. Germline-derived CDR1 and CDR2 are MNHNS and SASEGT. This CDR3 has 14 amino acids. This chain's CDR3 is CASIGRTGYNEQFF. In DNA, the CDR3 is TGTGCCAGCATAGGCCGGACAGGTTACAATGAGCAGTTCTTC.

This clonotype was counted between two and nine times. The chain recombines TRBV28 with TRBJ2-1; no reliable D call. Per germline, CDR1 MDHEN and CDR2 SYDVKM. V was pared by 3 bases and J by 8 bases, with 11 bases between. The CDR3 spans 13 residues. CDR3 nucleotide sequence: TGTGCCAGCAGTTTGGTTTTGAGAGATGAGCAGTTCTTC. It translates to CASSLVLRDEQFF.

This clonotype was recorded a few times. The gene calls are TRBV10-3 and TRBJ2-7; 8 bases agree with TRBD2. V lost 2 bases, J lost 0 bases, and 3 bases stayed unmatched. The CDR3 is 15 amino acids. The germline V gene encodes CDR1 ENHRY and CDR2 SYGVKD. The CDR3 DNA follows: TGTGCCATCAGTGAGGAACTAGCGGTCTCCTACGAGCAGTACTTC. Protein sequence: CAISEELAVSYEQYF.

As for this clonotype: At one end the junction does not follow the germline gene, possibly because of a read error. The chain has TRBV5-5 and TRBJ2-1, with 7 bases that match TRBD2. Per germline, CDR1 SGHKS and CDR2 YYEKEE (reference sequence). This CDR3 is 14 amino acids long. The CDR3 spells CASSLTSVINVQFF. In DNA form, the CDR3 reads TGTGCCAGCAGCTTGACTAGCGTTATCAATGTGCAGTTCTTC.

In its sample, this clonotype was seen many times. The J gene is TRBJ2-2, the V gene TRBV6-6; D remains ambiguous. The length of the CDR3 is 12 residues. V was cut by 2 bases and J by 8 bases, with 6 bases left in between. Germline V gene data show CDR1 as MNHNY and CDR2 as SVGAGI (reference sequence). The CDR3 sequence is CASSYQGGELFF. The DNA for the CDR3 is TGTGCCAGCAGTTACCAAGGGGGGGAGCTGTTTTTT.

This clonotype showed up many times. V and J are TRBV6-1 and TRBJ1-1; D remains unclear. Germline V lookup: CDR1 MNHNS, CDR2 SASEGT. Trimming shortened V by 6 bases and J by 7 bases, and 12 bases separated the two germline ends. The CDR3 runs to 12 residues. DNA for the CDR3: TGTGCCAGCAGGATCCGAGAAGGTGAAGCTTTCTTT. This codes for CASRIREGEAFF.

This clonotype was detected once. The rearrangement uses TRBV28 and TRBJ2-2, with TRBD2 as a possible D gene (6 bases). CDR1 and CDR2 (germline): MDHEN, SYDVKM. The CDR3 totals 15 residues. Trimming stripped 6 bases from V and 5 bases from J, with 16 bases between. The CDR3, as DNA: TGTGCCAGCAGCGGAACGGGGGTAGGGACCGGGGAGCTGTTTTTT. This codes for CASSGTGVGTGELFF.

The table lists this clonotype with a few counts. V and J are TRBV5-5 and TRBJ1-4; D call uncertain. CDR1 and CDR2 (germline): SGHKS, YYEKEE (reference sequence). Trimming took off 0 bases at V and 7 bases at J, with 13 bases between the two ends. The CDR3 sequence is 15 residues long. The CDR3 coding sequence is TGTGCCAGCAGCTTGGACCCCGGAACGGGTGAAAAACTGTTTTTT. This encodes CASSLDPGTGEKLFF. Full variable domain (rest looked up from reference TRBV5-5 and TRBJ1-4): DAGVTQSPTHLIKTRGQQVTLRCSPISGHKSVSWYQQVLGQGPQFIFQYYEKEERGRGNFPDRFSARQFPNYSSELNVNALLLGDSALYLCASSLDPGTGEKLFFGSGTQLSVL.

There are many counts of this clonotype. This chain links TRBV12-3 or TRBV12-4 with TRBJ2-7; D remains unclear. Trimming stripped 2 bases from V and 7 bases from J, with 9 bases between. The CDR3 contains 12 residues. In DNA, the CDR3 is TGTGCCAGCAGTTTAAACTCTTGGGAGCAGTACTTC. Encoded protein: CASSLNSWEQYF.

This chain joins TRBV20-1 and TRBJ2-1, with D perhaps TRBD2 (6 bases). There are 13 residues in the CDR3. The germline V gene encodes CDR1 DFQATT and CDR2 SNEGSKA (reference sequence). The V end lost 5 bases, the J end lost 6 bases, and 14 bases lay between the germline ends. This CDR3 reads CSASRGRSNEQFF. The DNA for the CDR3 is TGCAGTGCTTCTCGGGGGAGATCCAATGAGCAGTTCTTC.

The sample holds one count of this clonotype. The chain recombines TRBV30 with TRBJ2-3, with D perhaps TRBD2 (5 bases). Trimming pared 0 bases from V and 3 bases from J, leaving 13 bases between. From germline, CDR1 is GTSNPN and CDR2 SVGIG (reference sequence). The length of the CDR3 is 15 residues. In DNA, the CDR3 is TGTGCCTGGAGTGTAGGCGGAAGGGAGACAGATACGCAGTATTTT. Translated, it gives CAWSVGGRETDTQYF.

The chain couples TRBV3-1 to TRBJ1-2, with a tentative D call TRBD1 (5 bases). Germline lookup yields CDR1 LGHDT and CDR2 YNNKEL (reference sequence). The V end was cut by 2 bases, the J end by 0 bases, with 7 bases between. The length of the CDR3 is 14 residues. The CDR3 protein is CASSQWGSNYGYTF. CDR3 bases: TGTGCCAGCAGCCAATGGGGGTCTAACTATGGCTACACCTTC. Looking up the rest from reference TRBV3-1 and TRBJ1-2 gives the full variable domain: DTAVSQTPKYLVTQMGNDKSIKCEQNLGHDTMYWYKQDSKKFLKIMFSYNNKELIINETVPNRFSPKSPDKAHLNLHINSLELGDSAVYFCASSQWGSNYGYTFGSGTRLTVV.

This rearrangement joins TRBV11-2 to TRBJ1-5; tentative D call: TRBD1 (5 bases). CDR1 and CDR2 (germline): SGHAT, FQNNGV. The V end was cut by 5 bases, the J end by 5 bases, with 16 bases between. The CDR3 spans 15 residues. CDR3 amino acids: CASSTRLGGDQPQHF. CDR3 in DNA: TGTGCCAGCAGCACCCGACTAGGAGGGGATCAGCCCCAGCATTTT. Based on the CDR3 plus reference TRBV11-2 and TRBJ1-5, the full variable domain is EAGVAQSPRYKIIEKRQSVAFWCNPISGHATLYWYQQILGQGPKLLIQFQNNGVVDDSQLPKDRFSAERLKGVDSTLKIQPAKLEDSAVYLCASSTRLGGDQPQHFGDGTRLSIL.

The chain links TRBV5-1 to TRBJ2-1; tentatively, D is TRBD1 or TRBD2 (5 bases each). The V gene's germline CDR1 is SGHRS and CDR2 YFSETQ. The CDR3 consists of 15 residues. Deletions cut 0 bases from V and 4 bases from J, with 11 bases between. In DNA form, the CDR3 reads TGCGCCAGCAGCTTGGGGGGACCACTTTACAATGAGCAGTTCTTC. Encoded protein: CASSLGGPLYNEQFF.

This clonotype was recorded many times. This chain uses TRBV7-3 with TRBJ2-7; 7 nucleotides line up with TRBD1. Germline CDR1 SGHTA, CDR2 FQGTGA. J gave up 2 bases and V 5 bases, and 6 bases lay outside the gene matches. The CDR3 runs to 14 residues. The CDR3: CASSVTGAAYEQYF. The CDR3 DNA sequence: TGTGCCAGCAGCGTCACAGGGGCCGCCTACGAGCAGTACTTC.

This clonotype has only a few counts. The chain couples TRBV7-3 to TRBJ2-1; 13 nucleotides line up with TRBD2. There are 14 residues in the CDR3. The J segment lost 9 bases and the V segment lost 3 bases, leaving 2 bases of the junction unmatched. Germline CDR1 is SGHTA and CDR2 is FQGTGA. CDR3 DNA: TGTGCCAGCAGCTTCGGACTAGCGGGAGCTGAGCAGTTCTTC. Amino acid sequence: CASSFGLAGAEQFF.

A few counts support this clonotype. The chain joins TRBV7-3 to TRBJ2-1, with D possibly matching TRBD2 (5 bases). The CDR3 length is 13 residues. The V gene lost 4 bases and the J gene lost 12 bases, with 16 bases spanning the gap. CDR1 is SGHTA, CDR2 FQGTGA, per germline. In nucleotides, the CDR3 is TGTGCCAGCAGCTCGGGGAAGTCCTCGATGCAGTTCTTC. Encoded protein: CASSSGKSSMQFF.

The chain has TRBV20-1 and TRBJ2-1, with D tentatively TRBD2 (6 bases). The CDR3 runs to 15 residues. Trimming removed 5 bases at V and 4 bases at J, with 18 bases between. Germline CDR1 DFQATT, CDR2 SNEGSKA (reference sequence). CDR3 sequence: CSAPKEGAAYNEQFF. The CDR3 DNA reads TGCAGTGCTCCGAAGGAGGGAGCGGCGTACAATGAGCAGTTCTTC.

This clonotype was detected many times. The chain employs TRBV12-3 or TRBV12-4 and TRBJ2-3; the match to TRBD2 covers 9 bases. This CDR3 has 17 amino acids. V gave up 2 bases and J gave up 0 bases; unmatched junction bases: 6. The CDR3 spells CASSLRLAGFSTDTQYF. CDR3 nucleotide sequence: TGTGCCAGCAGTTTACGGCTAGCGGGGTTCAGCACAGATACGCAGTATTTT.

A remark on this clonotype: At one of its ends the junction is not consistent with the germline gene, which may arise from a read error. This chain joins TRBV27 and TRBJ2-1, with a weak D call TRBD2 (6 bases). The CDR3 sequence is 14 residues long. Germline CDR1 is MNHEY and CDR2 is SMNVEV (reference sequence). In nucleotides, the CDR3 is TGTGCCAGCATCGGCGGGACCTCCTACAGTGAGCAGTTCTTC. Protein sequence: CASIGGTSYSEQFF.

The gene calls are TRBV10-1 and TRBJ1-2; TRBD1 matches at 9 bases. The CDR3 covers 14 residues. V lost 6 bases to trimming and J lost 3 bases; unmatched junction nucleotides: 5. Germline values: CDR1 WNHNN, CDR2 SYGVQD (reference sequence). The CDR3 coding sequence is TGCGCCAGCAGCGAGGACAGGGGTGACTATGGCTACACCTTC. This gives the protein CASSEDRGDYGYTF.